The T cell receptor (beta chain) described here comes from a study of blood T cell repertoires in COVID-19. Overall study: Both acute and convalescent COVID-19 samples were obtained from the United States, Italy and Spain. In each case, the material was cDNA or gDNA derived from T cells, B-cell-depleted T cells, or PBMCs.

The method was immunoSEQ multiplex PCR; TCRdb's version includes in-frame clones alone and lacks a portion of them. This table holds approximately 190,000 clones, 85% to 90% found once. CDR3 length: 13 residues. V gave up 3 bases and J gave up 2 bases, with 8 bases separating them. CDR1 and CDR2 from the germline V gene are MNHEY and SMNVEV (reference sequence). Participants were aged about 18 to 100 years from around 25 US areas. Cohorts were assigned according to the clinical history that participants reported. The TCR was taken from a woman aged 40 to 55 in a cohort exposed to, infected with or recovered from COVID-19 (not recorded which). Sequenced: PBMCs or T cells enriched from blood (not recorded which). This chain connects TRBV27 to TRBJ2-7; D not certain. CDR3 region: CASSLGVTYEQYF. CDR3 bases: TGTGCCAGCAGTTTGGGCGTAACCTACGAGCAGTACTTC.